This section outlines one T cell receptor (beta chain) sequence together with its context. The antigen is undetermined. The data were obtained in a study of a mutant IDH1 vaccine in newly diagnosed glioma. About the research overall: Most had both radiotherapy and temozolomide beforehand; others had only one.

Regarding the study as a whole: Shifts in the top peripheral T cell clonotypes seemed unrelated to pseudoprogression.

The V gene end was trimmed by 4 bases and the J gene end by 4 bases; junction bases not matched to a gene: 7. The CDR3 is 14 residues long. Germline V gene lookup returns CDR1 SGDLS and CDR2 YYNGEE. Indicated time point: baseline, week 1 (first vaccination visit). Treatment of the sample: pre-vaccination baseline after standard-of-care therapy. Newly diagnosed WHO grade 3 or 4 IDH1-mutant, ATRX-lost astrocytomas were identified in the donors. Measured with immunoSEQ multiplex PCR; TCRdb has only the in-frame clones, and not every one. The sample carries approximately 54,000 clones, approximately 81% recorded once.

The source of this sequence is a man in his late teens or twenties with glioma. Here the sequenced sample was PBMCs, taken from a glioma patient treated with radiotherapy, temozolomide or both. The chain joins TRBV9 to TRBJ1-2, with 7 bases lining up with TRBD1. The DNA for the CDR3 is TGTGCCAGCAGCCCAGGGGGTCGGGGCTATGGCTACACCTTC. It is translated as CASSPGGRGYGYTF. Drawing the rest from reference TRBV9 and TRBJ1-2, the complete variable domain is DSGVTQTPKHLITATGQRVTLRCSPRSGDLSVYWYQQSLDQGLQFLIQYYNGEERAKGNILERFSAQQFPDLHSELNLSSLELGDSALYFCASSPGGRGYGYTFGSGTRLTVV.